This TCR beta chain emerged from a study of shared clonotypes between healthy human individuals. TCRdb's table, derived via immunoSEQ multiplex PCR, lists solely in-frame clones and lacks some. The sample lists 110,000 or so clones; 55% to 80% were seen once. CD8 memory was a combination that joined CD45RO+ cells with CCR7-negative CD45RA+ TemRA cells. Germline CDR1 and CDR2: MDHEN and SYDVKM. The CDR3 runs to 15 residues. The V segment lost 1 base and the J segment 6 bases; nucleotides outside the gene matches: 6. The chain has TRBV28 and TRBJ2-7, with 10 bases identical to TRBD1. The sequence came from a woman in her thirties in good health. Sequencing input: memory CD8+ T cells sorted from blood. Regarding subset: CD45RO+ cells pooled with CCR7-negative TemRA cells. CDR3 sequence: CASSLFGTGDFEQYF. For the CDR3, the DNA is TGTGCCAGCAGTTTATTCGGGACAGGGGATTTCGAGCAGTACTTC. Full variable domain (remainder filled in from reference TRBV28 and TRBJ2-7): DVKVTQSSRYLVKRTGEKVFLECVQDMDHENMFWYRQDPGLGLRLIYFSYDVKMKEKGDIPEGYSVSREKKERFSLILESASTNQTSMYLCASSLFGTGDFEQYFGPGTRLTVT.